A single T cell receptor (beta chain) is shown here with its context. The antigen remains unidentified. TCRdb keeps only in-frame clones here, not all; method: immunoSEQ multiplex PCR. The sample has approximately 50,000 clones; under 85% are singletons. This specimen comes from a study of a mutant IDH1 vaccine in newly diagnosed glioma. The wider study: Treated patients, roughly 62% male and roughly 40% female, averaged approximately 40 years of age. Earlier therapy was either radiotherapy, temozolomide, or both, and most got both.

V lost 4 bases, J lost 0 bases, and 4 bases stayed unmatched. Germline CDR1 is SGDLS and CDR2 is YYNGEE. The CDR3 runs to 15 residues. The time point was: week 47, end of study. A 20-mer mutant IDH1 peptide at 300 ug was injected subcutaneously with topical imiquimod. The patients were given eight vaccinations, one each in weeks 1, 3, 5, 7, 11, 15, 19 and 23. Astrocytomas found in donors were new, WHO grade 3 or 4, IDH1-mutant and ATRX-lost. This sample comprised PBMCs, obtained from a glioma patient whose treatment included an IDH1 peptide vaccine. The rearrangement links TRBV9 to TRBJ1-3; 7 nucleotides agree with TRBD1. The sequence came from a woman in her fifties or sixties with glioma. The CDR3: CASSQGDSSGNTIYF. CDR3 DNA sequence: TGTGCCAGCAGCCAGGGGGACAGCTCTGGAAACACCATATATTTT. Looking up the rest from reference TRBV9 and TRBJ1-3 gives the full variable domain: DSGVTQTPKHLITATGQRVTLRCSPRSGDLSVYWYQQSLDQGLQFLIQYYNGEERAKGNILERFSAQQFPDLHSELNLSSLELGDSALYFCASSQGDSSGNTIYFGEGSWLTVV.